One and the same sample provided the 8 T cell receptor beta chains below, sequenced in a study of blood T cell repertoires in COVID-19. The protocol was immunoSEQ multiplex PCR, while the TCRdb copy is restricted to in-frame clones and leaves out a portion. The sample lists 75,000 to 100,000 clones; roughly 71% were seen once. The sample was peripheral blood. These TCRs come from an elderly woman with acute or convalescent COVID-19.

V and J are TRBV24-1 and TRBJ2-1; 7 nucleotides agree with TRBD2. The germline gives CDR1 KGHDR, CDR2 SFDVKD. There are 14 residues in the CDR3. J gave up 5 bases and V 9 bases, and 9 bases lay outside the gene matches. The CDR3 sequence is CATSPGTTDNEQFF. The CDR3 nucleotides are TGTGCCACCTCACCCGGGACTACGGACAATGAGCAGTTCTTC.

The chain joins TRBV3-1 (or the pseudogene TRBV3-2) to TRBJ2-3; 12 positions match TRBD2. Trimming removed 1 base from V and 2 bases from J; junction bases left unmatched: 4. The CDR3 totals 17 residues. Germline CDR1 is LGHDT and CDR2 is YNNKEL (reference sequence). CDR3 nucleotides: TGTGCCAGCAGCCAAGGACTAGCGGGGGTGTCCACAGATACGCAGTATTTT. This sequence encodes CASSQGLAGVSTDTQYF.

The chain joins TRBV4-3 to TRBJ1-6; perhaps TRBD1 as D (5 bases). V was trimmed by 0 bases and J by 3 bases, leaving 18 bases between them. The CDR3 runs 19 residues. The germline V gene has CDR1 LGHNA and CDR2 YSLEER. The DNA of the CDR3 is TGCGCCAGCAGCCAAGAGGTTGGTGGTACGGGACTCTATAATTCACCCCTCCACTTT. Its translation: CASSQEVGGTGLYNSPLHF.

The chain combines TRBV19 with TRBJ1-1; the match to TRBD1 covers 7 bases. V was clipped by 3 bases and J by 6 bases; unmatched bases: 10. This CDR3 has 15 residues. Germline loops: CDR1 LNHDA, CDR2 SQIVND (reference sequence). CDR3 amino acids: CASSMGQPGGAEAFF. The DNA for the CDR3 is TGTGCCAGTAGTATGGGACAGCCGGGGGGGGCTGAAGCTTTCTTT.

The chain joins TRBV4-1 to TRBJ2-7; D possibly corresponds to TRBD2 (6 bases). This CDR3 comprises 17 residues. Per the germline V gene, CDR1 is MGHRA and CDR2 is YSYEKL. The V gene lost 0 bases and the J gene lost 0 bases, with 15 bases spanning the gap. In nucleotides, the CDR3 is TGCGCCAGCAGCCAAGATCCGACCGGGAGAAGCTCCTACGAGCAGTACTTC. This codes for CASSQDPTGRSSYEQYF.

CDR3 bases: TGTGCCAGTAGTACGGGACAAGCCTTCACCGGGGAGCTGTTTTTT. This translates into CASSTGQAFTGELFF. The V call is TRBV19, the J call TRBJ2-2; TRBD1 might be the D (6 bases). CDR1 and CDR2 from the germline V gene are LNHDA and SQIVND (reference sequence). V was cut by 4 bases and J by 4 bases, with 13 bases left in between. This CDR3 has 15 amino acids.

This clone has just one count. This chain links TRBV5-1 with TRBJ2-7; 16 nucleotides line up with TRBD2. Germline CDR1 and CDR2: SGHRS and YFSETQ. J lost 9 bases, V lost 4 bases, and 13 bases had no gene match. The CDR3 runs 17 residues. CDR3 bases: TGCGCCAGCAGCCAGGGACTAGCGGGAGGGCTCCTACGAGGGCAGTACTTC. Translated: CASSQGLAGGLLRGQYF.

J is TRBJ2-7 and V is TRBV11-2, with 7 positions matching TRBD1. The trim removed 2 bases at V and 4 bases at J, leaving 5 bases unmatched. This CDR3 has 14 residues. CDR1 SGHAT and CDR2 FQNNGV come from the germline V gene. The DNA for the CDR3 is TGTGCCAGCAGCTTATCAGGGGGTATGTACGAGCAGTACTTC. This gives the protein CASSLSGGMYEQYF. The full variable domain, with the rest looked up from reference TRBV11-2 and TRBJ2-7, is EAGVAQSPRYKIIEKRQSVAFWCNPISGHATLYWYQQILGQGPKLLIQFQNNGVVDDSQLPKDRFSAERLKGVDSTLKIQPAKLEDSAVYLCASSLSGGMYEQYFGPGTRLTVT.